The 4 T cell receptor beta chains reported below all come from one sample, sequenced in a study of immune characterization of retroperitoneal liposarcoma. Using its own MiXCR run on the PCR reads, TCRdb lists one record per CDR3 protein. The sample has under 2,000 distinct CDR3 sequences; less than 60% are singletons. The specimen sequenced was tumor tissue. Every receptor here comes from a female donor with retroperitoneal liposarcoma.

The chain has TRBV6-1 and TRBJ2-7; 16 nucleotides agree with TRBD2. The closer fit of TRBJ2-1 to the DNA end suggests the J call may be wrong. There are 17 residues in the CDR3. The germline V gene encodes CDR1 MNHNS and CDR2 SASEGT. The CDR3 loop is CASSLGLAGGPGNEQFF. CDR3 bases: TGTGCCAGCAGTTTGGGACTAGCGGGGGGGCCGGGGAATGAGCAGTTCTTC.

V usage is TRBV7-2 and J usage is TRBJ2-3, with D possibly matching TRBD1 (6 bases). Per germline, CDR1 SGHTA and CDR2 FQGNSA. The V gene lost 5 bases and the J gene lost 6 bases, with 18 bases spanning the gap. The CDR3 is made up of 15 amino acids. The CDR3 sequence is CASSHLGERGDTQYF. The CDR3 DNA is TGTGCCAGCAGCCACCTGGGAGAGAGGGGGGATACGCAGTATTTT.

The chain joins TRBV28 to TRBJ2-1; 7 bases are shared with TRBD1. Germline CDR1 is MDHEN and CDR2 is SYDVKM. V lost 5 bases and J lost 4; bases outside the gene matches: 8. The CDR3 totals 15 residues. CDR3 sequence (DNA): TGTGCCAGCAGTCCACAGGGGCCTATTTACAATGAGCAGTTCTTC. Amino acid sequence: CASSPQGPIYNEQFF.

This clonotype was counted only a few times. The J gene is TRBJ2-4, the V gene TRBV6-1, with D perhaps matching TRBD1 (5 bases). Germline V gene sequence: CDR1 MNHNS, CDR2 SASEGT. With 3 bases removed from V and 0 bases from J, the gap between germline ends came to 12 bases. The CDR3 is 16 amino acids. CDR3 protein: CASSDPSQGAKNIQYF. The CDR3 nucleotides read TGTGCCAGCAGTGACCCCTCCCAGGGAGCCAAAAACATTCAGTACTTC.